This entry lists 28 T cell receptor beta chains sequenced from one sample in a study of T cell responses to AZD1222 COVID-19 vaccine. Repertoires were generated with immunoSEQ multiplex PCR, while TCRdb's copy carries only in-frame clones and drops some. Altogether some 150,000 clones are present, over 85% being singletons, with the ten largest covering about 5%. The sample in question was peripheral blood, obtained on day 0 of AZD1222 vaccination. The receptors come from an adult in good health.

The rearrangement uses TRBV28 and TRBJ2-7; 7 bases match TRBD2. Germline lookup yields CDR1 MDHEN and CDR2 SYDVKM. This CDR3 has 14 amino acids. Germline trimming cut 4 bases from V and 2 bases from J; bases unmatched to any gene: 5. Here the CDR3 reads CASSWGRATYEQYF. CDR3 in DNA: TGTGCCAGCAGTTGGGGGAGGGCCACCTACGAGCAGTACTTC.

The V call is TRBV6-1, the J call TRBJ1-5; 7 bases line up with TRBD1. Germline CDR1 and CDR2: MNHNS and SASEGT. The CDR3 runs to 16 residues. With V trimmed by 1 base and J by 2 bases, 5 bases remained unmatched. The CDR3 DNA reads TGTGCCAGCAGTGAAGAAACAGGGGAGGGCAATCAGCCCCAGCATTTT. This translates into CASSEETGEGNQPQHF.

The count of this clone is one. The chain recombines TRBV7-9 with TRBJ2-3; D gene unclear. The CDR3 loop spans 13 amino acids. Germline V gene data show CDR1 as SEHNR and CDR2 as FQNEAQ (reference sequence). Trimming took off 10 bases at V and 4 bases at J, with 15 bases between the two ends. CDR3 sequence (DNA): TGTGCCACAAAGTCCAGCGACGCAGATACGCAGTATTTT. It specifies CATKSSDADTQYF.

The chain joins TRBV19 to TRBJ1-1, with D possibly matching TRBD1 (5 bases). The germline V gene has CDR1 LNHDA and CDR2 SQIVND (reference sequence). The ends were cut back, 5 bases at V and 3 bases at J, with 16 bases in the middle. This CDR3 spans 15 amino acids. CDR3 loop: CASSLRSGRDTEAFF. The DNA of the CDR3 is TGTGCCAGTAGTCTCCGCTCAGGGAGGGACACTGAAGCTTTCTTT. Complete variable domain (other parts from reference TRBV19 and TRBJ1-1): DGGITQSPKYLFRKEGQNVTLSCEQNLNHDAMYWYRQDPGQGLRLIYYSQIVNDFQKGDIAEGYSVSREKKESFPLTVTSAQKNPTAFYLCASSLRSGRDTEAFFGQGTRLTVV.

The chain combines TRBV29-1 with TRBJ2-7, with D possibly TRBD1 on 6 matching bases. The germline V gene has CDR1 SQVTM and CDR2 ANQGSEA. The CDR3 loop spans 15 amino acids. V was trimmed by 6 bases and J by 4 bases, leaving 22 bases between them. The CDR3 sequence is CSVVDGTRLSYEQYF. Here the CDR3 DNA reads TGCAGCGTGGTCGATGGGACACGATTATCGTACGAGCAGTACTTC.

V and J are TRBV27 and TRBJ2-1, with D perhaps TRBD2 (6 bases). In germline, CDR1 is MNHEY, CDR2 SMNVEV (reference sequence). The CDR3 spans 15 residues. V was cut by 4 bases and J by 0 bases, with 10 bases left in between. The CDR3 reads CASSSAGSSYNEQFF. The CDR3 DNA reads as TGTGCCAGCAGTTCCGCGGGGAGCTCCTACAATGAGCAGTTCTTC.

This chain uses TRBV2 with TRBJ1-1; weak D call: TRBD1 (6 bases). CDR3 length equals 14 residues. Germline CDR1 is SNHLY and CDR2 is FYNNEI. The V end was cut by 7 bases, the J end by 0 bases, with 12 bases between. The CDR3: CASIGQLVNTEAFF. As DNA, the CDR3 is TGTGCCAGCATTGGACAGTTGGTGAACACTGAAGCTTTCTTT.

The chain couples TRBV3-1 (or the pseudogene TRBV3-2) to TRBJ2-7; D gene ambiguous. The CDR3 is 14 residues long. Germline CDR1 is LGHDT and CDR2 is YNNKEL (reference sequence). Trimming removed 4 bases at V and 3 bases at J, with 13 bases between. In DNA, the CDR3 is TGTGCCAGCAGCCGAGATACTAACATCTACGAGCAGTACTTC. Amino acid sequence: CASSRDTNIYEQYF.

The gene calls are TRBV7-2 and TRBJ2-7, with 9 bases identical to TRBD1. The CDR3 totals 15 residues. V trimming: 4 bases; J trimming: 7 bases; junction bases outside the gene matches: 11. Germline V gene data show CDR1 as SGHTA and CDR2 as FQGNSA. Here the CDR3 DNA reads TGTGCCAGCAGCTCACTGGACAGGGGTCGGGGAGAGCAGTACTTC. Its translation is CASSSLDRGRGEQYF.

As DNA, the CDR3 is TGTGCCAGCAGCAGTAGGGGTGGCAATCAGCCCCAGCATTTT. Translation: CASSSRGGNQPQHF. This chain uses TRBV7-9 with TRBJ1-5; D might be TRBD1 (5 bases). Trimming took off 5 bases at V and 2 bases at J, with 10 bases between the two ends. Germline loops: CDR1 SEHNR, CDR2 FQNEAQ (reference sequence). The CDR3 extends over 14 amino acids.

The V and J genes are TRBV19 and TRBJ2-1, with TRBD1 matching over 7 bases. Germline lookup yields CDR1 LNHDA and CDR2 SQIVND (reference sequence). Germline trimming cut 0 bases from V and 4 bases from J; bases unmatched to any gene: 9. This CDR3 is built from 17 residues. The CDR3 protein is CASSIDVPGGPYNEQFF. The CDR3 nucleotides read TGTGCCAGTAGTATAGACGTCCCAGGGGGTCCTTACAATGAGCAGTTCTTC.

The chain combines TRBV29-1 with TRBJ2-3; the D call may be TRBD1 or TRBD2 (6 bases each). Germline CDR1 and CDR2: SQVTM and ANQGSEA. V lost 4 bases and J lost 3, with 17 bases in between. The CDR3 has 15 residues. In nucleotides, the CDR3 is TGCAGCGTTGTAGTCGCGGGACATAGGACAGATACGCAGTATTTT. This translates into CSVVVAGHRTDTQYF.

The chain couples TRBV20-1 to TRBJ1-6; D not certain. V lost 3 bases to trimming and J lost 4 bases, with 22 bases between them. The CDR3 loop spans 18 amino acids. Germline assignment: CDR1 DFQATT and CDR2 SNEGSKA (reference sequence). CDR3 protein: CSASDFRPTPLYNSPLHF. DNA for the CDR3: TGCAGTGCTAGTGACTTTCGGCCTACCCCCCTATATAATTCACCCCTCCACTTT.

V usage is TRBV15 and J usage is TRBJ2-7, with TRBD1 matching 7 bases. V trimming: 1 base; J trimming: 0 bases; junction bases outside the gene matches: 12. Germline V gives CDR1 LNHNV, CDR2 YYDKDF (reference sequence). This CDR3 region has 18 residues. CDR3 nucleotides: TGTGCCACCAGCAGAGGCTTGACAGGGACCGGTAGCTCCTACGAGCAGTACTTC. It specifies CATSRGLTGTGSSYEQYF.

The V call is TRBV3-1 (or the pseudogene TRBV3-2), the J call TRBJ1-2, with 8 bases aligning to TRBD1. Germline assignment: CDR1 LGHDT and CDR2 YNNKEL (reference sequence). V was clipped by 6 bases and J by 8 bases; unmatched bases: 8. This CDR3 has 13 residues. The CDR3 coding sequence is TGTGCCAGCAGTCCTGACAGGGGAAGCGGCTACACCTTC. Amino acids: CASSPDRGSGYTF.

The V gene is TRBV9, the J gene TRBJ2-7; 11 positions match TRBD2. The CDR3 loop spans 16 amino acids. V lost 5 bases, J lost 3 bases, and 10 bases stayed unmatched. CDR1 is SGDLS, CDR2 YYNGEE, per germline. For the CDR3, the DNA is TGTGCCAGCAGTGCCGGGACTAGCGGCAGGGGCTACGAGCAGTACTTC. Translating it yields CASSAGTSGRGYEQYF.

As DNA, the CDR3 is TGTGCCACCAGCACCTCTAATTCGGGTTCACCCCTCCACTTT. This encodes CATSTSNSGSPLHF. The chain carries TRBV15 and TRBJ1-6; D gene ambiguous. The CDR3 loop spans 14 amino acids. The V and J ends lost 4 bases and 9 bases respectively, with 13 bases between them. The germline V gene has CDR1 LNHNV and CDR2 YYDKDF (reference sequence). The variable domain in full, with the rest retrieved from reference TRBV15 and TRBJ1-6, is DAMVIQNPRYQVTQFGKPVTLSCSQTLNHNVMYWYQQKSSQAPKLLFHYYDKDFNNEADTPDNFQSRRPNTSFCFLDIRSPGLGDTAMYLCATSTSNSGSPLHFGNGTRLTVT.

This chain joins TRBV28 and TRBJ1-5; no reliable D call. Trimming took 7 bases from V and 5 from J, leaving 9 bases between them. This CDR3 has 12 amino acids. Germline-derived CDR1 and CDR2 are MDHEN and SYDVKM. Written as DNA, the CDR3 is TGTGCCAGCAAAAGTCTCGATCAGCCCCAGCATTTT. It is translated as CASKSLDQPQHF.

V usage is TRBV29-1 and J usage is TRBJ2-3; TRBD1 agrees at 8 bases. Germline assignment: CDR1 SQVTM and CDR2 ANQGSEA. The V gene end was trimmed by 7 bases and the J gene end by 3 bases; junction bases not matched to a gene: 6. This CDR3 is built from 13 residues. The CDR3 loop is CSARGRATDTQYF. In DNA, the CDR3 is TGCAGCGCCAGGGGGCGAGCGACAGATACGCAGTATTTT.

The DNA of the CDR3 is TGTGCCAGCTCTCCTAGCCGGCAGGTCTCCTACGAGCAGTACTTC. It yields the protein CASSPSRQVSYEQYF. The chain uses TRBV18 and TRBJ2-7; perhaps TRBD2 as D (5 bases). V gave up 6 bases and J gave up 0 bases, with 15 bases separating them. The CDR3 runs to 15 residues. Germline V CDR1 and CDR2: KGHSH, LQKENI.

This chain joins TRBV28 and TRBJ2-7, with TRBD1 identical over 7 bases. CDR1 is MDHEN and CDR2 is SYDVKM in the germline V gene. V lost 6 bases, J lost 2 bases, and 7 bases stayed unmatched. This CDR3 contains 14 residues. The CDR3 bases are TGTGCCAGCAGGGTCGGACAGGACACCTACGAGCAGTACTTC. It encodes CASRVGQDTYEQYF.

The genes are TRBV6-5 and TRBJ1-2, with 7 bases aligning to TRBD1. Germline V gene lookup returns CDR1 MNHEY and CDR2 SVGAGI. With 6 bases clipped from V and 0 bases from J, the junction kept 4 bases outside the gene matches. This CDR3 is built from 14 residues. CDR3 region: CASRATGTNYGYTF. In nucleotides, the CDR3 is TGTGCCAGCAGGGCGACAGGGACTAACTATGGCTACACCTTC.

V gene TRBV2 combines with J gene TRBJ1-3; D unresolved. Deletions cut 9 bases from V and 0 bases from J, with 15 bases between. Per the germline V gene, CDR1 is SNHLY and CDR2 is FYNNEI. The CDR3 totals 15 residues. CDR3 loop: CASHRSLGSGNTIYF. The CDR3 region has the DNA TGTGCCAGTCATCGCTCGTTGGGCTCTGGAAACACCATATATTTT.

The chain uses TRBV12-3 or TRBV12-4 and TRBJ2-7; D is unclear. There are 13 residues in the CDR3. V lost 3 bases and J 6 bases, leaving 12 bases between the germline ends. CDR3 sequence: CASSLFRGLEQYF. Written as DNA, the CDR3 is TGTGCCAGCAGTTTGTTCCGTGGGCTCGAGCAGTACTTC.

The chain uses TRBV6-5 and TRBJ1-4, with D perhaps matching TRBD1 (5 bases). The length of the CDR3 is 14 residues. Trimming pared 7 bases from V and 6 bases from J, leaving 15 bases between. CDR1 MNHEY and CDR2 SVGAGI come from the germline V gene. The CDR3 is CASNRRGLDEKLFF. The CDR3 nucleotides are TGTGCCAGCAACCGGAGGGGTTTAGATGAAAAACTGTTTTTT.

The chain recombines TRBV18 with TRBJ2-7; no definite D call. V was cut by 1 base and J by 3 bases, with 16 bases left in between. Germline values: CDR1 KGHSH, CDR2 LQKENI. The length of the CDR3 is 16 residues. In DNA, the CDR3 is TGTGCCAGCTCACCACTAGGGCCCCCCCAGAGCTACGAGCAGTACTTC. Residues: CASSPLGPPQSYEQYF.

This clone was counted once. CDR3 in amino acids: CASSSQGAYSGNTIYF. The CDR3, as DNA: TGTGCCAGCAGTTCGCAGGGGGCCTACTCTGGAAACACCATATATTTT. The chain recombines TRBV28 with TRBJ1-3, with 8 bases that match TRBD1. V trimming: 4 bases; J trimming: 0 bases; junction bases outside the gene matches: 5. Germline lookup yields CDR1 MDHEN and CDR2 SYDVKM. This CDR3 has 16 amino acids.

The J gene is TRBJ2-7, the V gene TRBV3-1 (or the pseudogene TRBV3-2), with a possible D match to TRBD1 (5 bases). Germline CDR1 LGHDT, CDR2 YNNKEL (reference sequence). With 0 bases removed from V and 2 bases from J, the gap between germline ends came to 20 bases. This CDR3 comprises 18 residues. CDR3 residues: CASSQDRVSGRPTYEQYF. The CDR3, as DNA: TGTGCCAGCAGCCAAGATAGGGTCTCAGGGCGTCCCACCTACGAGCAGTACTTC.